This T cell receptor (beta chain) was recorded in a study of CD8+CD57+ T cells in acquired aplastic anemia. Study information: Healthy donors gave about 10 million reads on average for CD4+ cells. Study-wide points: Comparison of patients with controls identified approximately 28 shared CD8+ CDR3 sequences. Simpson's diversity of CD8+ cells was not significantly different in patients compared with controls.

On this clonotype: Its target is unknown.

Profiling of TCR beta VDJ combinations and CDR3 sequences used genomic DNA as template. TCRdb re-analysed the reads in MiXCR, keeping a single row per CDR3 protein. Among roughly 420,000 distinct CDR3 sequences listed, under 80% were seen once. The V gene's germline CDR1 is SGHVS and CDR2 FNYEAQ. V was cut by 1 base and J by 5 bases, with 20 bases left in between. The CDR3 contains 17 residues. The receptor comes from a human donor in good health, serving as a control. Material: sorted CD4+, CD8+, or CD8+CD57+ T cells (not recorded which) from PBMCs. The chain uses TRBV7-6 and TRBJ2-5; possibly TRBD1 for D (6 bases). As DNA, the CDR3 is TGTGCCAGCAGCTTAGACGAGGGGACACCCCAGCATGAGACCCAGTACTTC. Translated, it gives CASSLDEGTPQHETQYF.